This T cell receptor beta chain is drawn from a study of metastatic and nonmetastatic thyroid tumors. Overall study: For malignant and benign thyroid patients, tumor or nodule tissue and blood were the sources whose repertoires were compared.

This clone was seen many times. CDR3 length: 15 amino acids. V was clipped by 2 bases and J by 6 bases; unmatched bases: 7. Germline CDR1 reads SGHRS; CDR2 reads YFSETQ. Treatment of any kind had been given to no patient before thyroid surgery. Original methodology: Researchers built a distant-metastasis classifier for papillary thyroid cancer that drew on CDR3 differences across clinicopathological groups. TCRdb ran MiXCR on the PCR reads. The V and J calls and clone size are TCRdb's, not the authors'. There are tens of thousands of clones in the sample; 15% occur only once, and approximately 14% lies in the top ten.

The receptor was isolated from a male donor with papillary thyroid cancer or a benign thyroid nodule (not recorded which). Some clones in this sample may be carry-over from other donors' samples. The chain carries TRBV5-1 and TRBJ2-1; TRBD1 matches 8 bases. The sample was blood. CDR3 DNA: TGCGCCAGCAGCTTAATGGGACAGGCTGGCAATGAGCAGTTCTTC. Protein: CASSLMGQAGNEQFF. Complete variable domain (other parts from reference TRBV5-1 and TRBJ2-1): KAGVTQTPRYLIKTRGQQVTLSCSPISGHRSVSWYQQTPGQGLQFLFEYFSETQRNKGNFPGRFSGRQFSNSRSEMNVSTLELGDSALYLCASSLMGQAGNEQFFGPGTRLTVL.